This TCR beta chain was identified during a study of T-cell memory formation after mild COVID-19. Across the whole study: There were largely donor-specific TCR clusters. Study-wide results and limits: Shrinking CD4+ clones were chiefly CM and EM; CD8+ ones were chiefly EMRA.

Of note for this clonotype: Its specificity is not known.

Deletions cut 2 bases from V and 4 bases from J, with 4 bases between. The CDR3 sequence is 12 residues long. CDR1 is SGHKS and CDR2 is YYEKEE in the germline V gene (reference sequence). TCRdb passed the 5' RACE reads through MiXCR, listing each CDR3 protein once. The sample carries about 210,000 distinct CDR3 sequences, around 30% recorded once. The chain combines TRBV5-5 with TRBJ1-5; D is undetermined. Sample: PBMCs or a T cell subset sorted from them (not recorded which). This TCR was recovered from an adult woman who had mild COVID-19 (a few samples of this study predate the infection). Cell type and time point are not known. In nucleotides, the CDR3 is TGTGCCAGCAGCTTCCCTAATCAGCCCCAGCATTTT. Protein sequence: CASSFPNQPQHF.